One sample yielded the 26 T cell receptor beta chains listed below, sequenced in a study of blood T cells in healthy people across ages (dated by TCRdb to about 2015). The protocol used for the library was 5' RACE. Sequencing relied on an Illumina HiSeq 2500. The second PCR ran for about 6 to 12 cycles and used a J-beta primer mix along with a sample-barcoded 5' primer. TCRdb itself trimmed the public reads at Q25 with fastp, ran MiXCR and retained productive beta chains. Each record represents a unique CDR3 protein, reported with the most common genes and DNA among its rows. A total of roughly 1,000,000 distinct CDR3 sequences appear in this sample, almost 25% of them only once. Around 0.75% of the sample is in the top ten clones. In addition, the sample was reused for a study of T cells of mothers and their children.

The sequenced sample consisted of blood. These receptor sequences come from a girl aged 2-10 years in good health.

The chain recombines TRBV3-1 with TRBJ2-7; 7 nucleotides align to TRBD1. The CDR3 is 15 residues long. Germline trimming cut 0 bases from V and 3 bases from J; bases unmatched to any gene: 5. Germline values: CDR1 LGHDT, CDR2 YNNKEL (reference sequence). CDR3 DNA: TGTGCCAGCAGCCAAGAAGATCCAGGGGGCTACGAGCAGTACTTC. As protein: CASSQEDPGGYEQYF.

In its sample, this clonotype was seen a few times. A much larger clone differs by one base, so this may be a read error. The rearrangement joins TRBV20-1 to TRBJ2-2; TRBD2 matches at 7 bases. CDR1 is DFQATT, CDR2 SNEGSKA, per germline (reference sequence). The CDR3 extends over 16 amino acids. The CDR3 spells CSARDFSSGLTGGLFF. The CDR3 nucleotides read TGCAGTGCTAGAGATTTTTCTAGCGGCCTCACCGGGGGGCTGTTTTTT.

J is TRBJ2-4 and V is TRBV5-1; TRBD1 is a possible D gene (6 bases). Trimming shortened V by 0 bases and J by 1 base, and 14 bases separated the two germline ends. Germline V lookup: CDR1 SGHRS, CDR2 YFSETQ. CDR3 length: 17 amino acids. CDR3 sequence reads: CASSLGHRVRAKNIQYF. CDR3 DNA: TGCGCCAGCAGCTTGGGTCACAGGGTCAGGGCCAAAAACATTCAGTACTTC. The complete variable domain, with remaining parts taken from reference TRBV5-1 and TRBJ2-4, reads KAGVTQTPRYLIKTRGQQVTLSCSPISGHRSVSWYQQTPGQGLQFLFEYFSETQRNKGNFPGRFSGRQFSNSRSEMNVSTLELGDSALYLCASSLGHRVRAKNIQYFGAGTRLSVL.

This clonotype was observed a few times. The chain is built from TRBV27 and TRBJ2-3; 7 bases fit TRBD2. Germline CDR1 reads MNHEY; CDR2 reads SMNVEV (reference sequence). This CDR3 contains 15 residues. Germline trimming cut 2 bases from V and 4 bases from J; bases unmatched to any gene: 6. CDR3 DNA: TGTGCCAGCAGTTTAGCGGGAGCGCTCCCAGATACGCAGTATTTT. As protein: CASSLAGALPDTQYF.

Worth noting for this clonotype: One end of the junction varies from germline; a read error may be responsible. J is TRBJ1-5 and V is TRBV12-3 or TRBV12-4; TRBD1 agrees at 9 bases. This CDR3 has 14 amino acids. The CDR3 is CASGLTGGSQPQHF. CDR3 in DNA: TGTGCCAGCGGTTTAACAGGGGGCTCCCAGCCCCAGCATTTT.

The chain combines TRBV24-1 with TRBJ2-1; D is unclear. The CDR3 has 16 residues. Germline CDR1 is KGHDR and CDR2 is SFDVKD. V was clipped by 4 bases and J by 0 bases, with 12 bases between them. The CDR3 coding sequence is TGTGCCACCAGTGACCCCGAGGCTAGCTCCTACAATGAGCAGTTCTTC. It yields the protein CATSDPEASSYNEQFF.

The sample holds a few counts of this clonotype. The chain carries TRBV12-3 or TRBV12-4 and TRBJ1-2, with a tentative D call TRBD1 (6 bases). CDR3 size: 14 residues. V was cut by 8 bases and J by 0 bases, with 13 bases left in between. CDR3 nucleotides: TGTGCCAGCGGCGCAACAGGGTCTAACTATGGCTACACCTTC. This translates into CASGATGSNYGYTF.

CDR3 residues: CASSKRKQEAFF. In nucleotides, the CDR3 is TGTGCCAGCAGCAAACGGAAACAAGAAGCTTTCTTT. The chain has TRBV21-1 and TRBJ1-1. TRBV21-1 corresponds to a pseudogene. The CDR3 is 12 residues long.

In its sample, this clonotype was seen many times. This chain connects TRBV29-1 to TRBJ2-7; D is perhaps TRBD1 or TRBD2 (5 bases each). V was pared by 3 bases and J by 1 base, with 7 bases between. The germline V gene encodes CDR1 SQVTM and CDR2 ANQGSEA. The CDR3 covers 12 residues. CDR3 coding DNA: TGCAGCGTTGAGGGGGATTCCTACGAGCAGTACTTC. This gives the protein CSVEGDSYEQYF.

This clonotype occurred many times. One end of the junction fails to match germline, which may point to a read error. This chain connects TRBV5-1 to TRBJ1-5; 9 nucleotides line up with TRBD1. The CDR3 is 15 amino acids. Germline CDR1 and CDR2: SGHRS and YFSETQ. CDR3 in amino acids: CASSLGQGGNQPQHF. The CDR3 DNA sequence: TGTGCCAGCAGCTTGGGACAGGGAGGCAATCAGCCCCAGCATTTT.

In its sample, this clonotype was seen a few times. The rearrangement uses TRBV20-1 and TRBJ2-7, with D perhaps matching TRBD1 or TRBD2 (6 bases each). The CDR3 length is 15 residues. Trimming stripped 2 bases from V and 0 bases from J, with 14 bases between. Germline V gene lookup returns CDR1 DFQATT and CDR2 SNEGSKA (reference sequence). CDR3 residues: CSARLVEGVSYEQYF. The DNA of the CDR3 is TGCAGTGCTAGACTGGTGGAGGGGGTCTCCTACGAGCAGTACTTC.

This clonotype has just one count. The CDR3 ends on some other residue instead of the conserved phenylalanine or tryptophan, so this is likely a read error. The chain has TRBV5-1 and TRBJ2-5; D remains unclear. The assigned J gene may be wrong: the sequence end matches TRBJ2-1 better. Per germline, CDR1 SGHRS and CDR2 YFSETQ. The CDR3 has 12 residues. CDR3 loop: CASQQSWNEQFS. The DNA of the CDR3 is TGCGCCAGCCAACAATCCTGGAATGAGCAGTTCTCC.

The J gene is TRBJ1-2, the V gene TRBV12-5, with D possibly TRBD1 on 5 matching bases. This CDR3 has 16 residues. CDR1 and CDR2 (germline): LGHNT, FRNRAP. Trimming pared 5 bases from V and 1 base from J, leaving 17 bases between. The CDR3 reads CASGLTPEGRNYGYTF. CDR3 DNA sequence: TGTGCTAGTGGTCTGACCCCGGAGGGGCGTAACTATGGCTACACCTTC. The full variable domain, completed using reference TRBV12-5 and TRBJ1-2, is DARVTQTPRHKVTEMGQEVTMRCQPILGHNTVFWYRQTMMQGLELLAYFRNRAPLDDSGMPKDRFSAEMPDATLATLKIQPSEPRDSAVYFCASGLTPEGRNYGYTFGSGTRLTVV.

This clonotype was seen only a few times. This CDR3 reads CASSQPNRGSGNTIYF. CDR3 coding DNA: TGCGCCAGCAGCCAACCTAACAGGGGATCTGGAAACACCATATATTTT. The chain is built from TRBV4-1 and TRBJ1-3; 7 bases are shared with TRBD1. Germline CDR1 MGHRA, CDR2 YSYEKL. This CDR3 has 16 amino acids. Germline trimming cut 2 bases from V and 1 base from J; bases unmatched to any gene: 5.

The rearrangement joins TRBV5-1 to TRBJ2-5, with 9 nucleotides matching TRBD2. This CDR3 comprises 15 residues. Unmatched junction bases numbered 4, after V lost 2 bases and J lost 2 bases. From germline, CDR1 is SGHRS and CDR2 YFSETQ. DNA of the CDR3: TGCGCCAGCAGCTTCAGCGGGAGGTCTCAAGAGACCCAGTACTTC. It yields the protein CASSFSGRSQETQYF.

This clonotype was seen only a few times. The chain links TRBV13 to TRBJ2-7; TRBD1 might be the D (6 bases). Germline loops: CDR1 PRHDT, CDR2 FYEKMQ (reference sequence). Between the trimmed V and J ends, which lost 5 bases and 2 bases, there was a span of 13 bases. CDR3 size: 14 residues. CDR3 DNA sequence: TGTGCCAGCAGCACCCGGACAGCTACCTACGAGCAGTACTTC. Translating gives CASSTRTATYEQYF.

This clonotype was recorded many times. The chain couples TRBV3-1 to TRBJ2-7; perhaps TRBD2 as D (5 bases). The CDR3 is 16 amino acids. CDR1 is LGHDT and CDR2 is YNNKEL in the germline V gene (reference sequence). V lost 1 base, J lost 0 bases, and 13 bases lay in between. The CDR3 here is CASSQGGRGYSYEQYF. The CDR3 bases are TGTGCCAGCAGCCAAGGAGGGCGCGGGTACTCCTACGAGCAGTACTTC.

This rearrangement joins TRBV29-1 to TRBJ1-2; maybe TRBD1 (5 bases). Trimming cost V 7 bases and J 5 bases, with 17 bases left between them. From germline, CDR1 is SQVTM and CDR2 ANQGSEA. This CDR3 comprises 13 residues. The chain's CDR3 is CSAAGTYGYGYTF. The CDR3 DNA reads TGCAGCGCCGCCGGGACCTACGGATATGGCTACACCTTC.

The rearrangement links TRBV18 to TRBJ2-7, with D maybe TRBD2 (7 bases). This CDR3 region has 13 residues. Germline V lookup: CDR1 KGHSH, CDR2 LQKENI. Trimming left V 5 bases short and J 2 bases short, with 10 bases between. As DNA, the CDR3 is TGTGCCAGCTCAATGGGGGGGCCCTACGAGCAGTACTTC. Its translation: CASSMGGPYEQYF.

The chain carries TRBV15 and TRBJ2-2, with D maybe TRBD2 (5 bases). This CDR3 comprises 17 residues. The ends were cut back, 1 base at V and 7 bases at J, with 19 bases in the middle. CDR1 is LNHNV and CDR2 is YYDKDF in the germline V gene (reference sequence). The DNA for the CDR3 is TGTGCCACCAGCAGAGGAGTGCGGGCGAGACGGGTCGGGGAGCTGTTTTTT. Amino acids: CATSRGVRARRVGELFF.

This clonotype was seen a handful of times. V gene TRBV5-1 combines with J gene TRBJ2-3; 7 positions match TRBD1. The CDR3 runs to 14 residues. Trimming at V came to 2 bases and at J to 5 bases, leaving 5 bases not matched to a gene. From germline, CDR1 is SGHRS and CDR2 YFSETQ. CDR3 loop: CASSLDRAGDTQYF. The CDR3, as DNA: TGCGCCAGCAGCTTAGACAGGGCTGGAGATACGCAGTATTTT. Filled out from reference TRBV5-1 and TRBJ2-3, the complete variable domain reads KAGVTQTPRYLIKTRGQQVTLSCSPISGHRSVSWYQQTPGQGLQFLFEYFSETQRNKGNFPGRFSGRQFSNSRSEMNVSTLELGDSALYLCASSLDRAGDTQYFGPGTRLTVL.

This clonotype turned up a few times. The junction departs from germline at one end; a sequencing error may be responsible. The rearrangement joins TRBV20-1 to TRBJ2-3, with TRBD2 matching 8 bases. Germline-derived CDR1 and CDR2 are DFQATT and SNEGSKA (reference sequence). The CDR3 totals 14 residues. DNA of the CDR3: TGCAGTACTAGCCGTGTCGGGGGGGCGGATACGCAGTATTTT. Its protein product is CSTSRVGGADTQYF.

CDR3 coding DNA: TGTGCCAGCAGTGTTACCCTAACCTACGAGCAGTACTTC. Amino acids: CASSVTLTYEQYF. V usage is TRBV2 and J usage is TRBJ2-5; D ambiguous. TRBJ2-7 matches the DNA end more closely, so the J call is doubtful. Looked up from germline, CDR1 is SNHLY and CDR2 is FYNNEI. The CDR3 sequence is 13 residues long.

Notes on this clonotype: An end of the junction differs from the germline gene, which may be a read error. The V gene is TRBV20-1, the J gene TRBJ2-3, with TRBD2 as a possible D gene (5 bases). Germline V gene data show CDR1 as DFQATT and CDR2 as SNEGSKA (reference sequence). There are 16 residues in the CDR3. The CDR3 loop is CSARVLRVYSTDTQYF. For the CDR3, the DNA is TGCAGTGCTAGAGTGTTGCGGGTGTATAGCACAGATACGCAATATTTT.

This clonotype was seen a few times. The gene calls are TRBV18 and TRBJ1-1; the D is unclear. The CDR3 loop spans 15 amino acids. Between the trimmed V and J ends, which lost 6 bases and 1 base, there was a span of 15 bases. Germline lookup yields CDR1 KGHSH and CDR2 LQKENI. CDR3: CASSQGVAPNTEAFF. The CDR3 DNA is TGTGCCAGCTCTCAAGGAGTGGCCCCGAACACTGAAGCTTTCTTT.

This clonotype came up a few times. CDR3 nucleotide sequence: TGTGCCAGCACCGCTGAGCCCCAAGAGACCCAGTACTTC. Translation: CASTAEPQETQYF. The chain couples TRBV5-6 to TRBJ2-5; D not certain. Germline CDR1 reads SGHDT; CDR2 reads YYEEEE. Trimming shortened V by 6 bases and J by 1 base, and 10 bases separated the two germline ends. CDR3 length equals 13 residues. The full variable domain, its missing parts supplied by reference TRBV5-6 and TRBJ2-5, is DAGVTQSPTHLIKTRGQQVTLRCSPKSGHDTVSWYQQALGQGPQFIFQYYEEEERQRGNFPDRFSGHQFPNYSSELNVNALLLGDSALYLCASTAEPQETQYFGPGTRLLVL.